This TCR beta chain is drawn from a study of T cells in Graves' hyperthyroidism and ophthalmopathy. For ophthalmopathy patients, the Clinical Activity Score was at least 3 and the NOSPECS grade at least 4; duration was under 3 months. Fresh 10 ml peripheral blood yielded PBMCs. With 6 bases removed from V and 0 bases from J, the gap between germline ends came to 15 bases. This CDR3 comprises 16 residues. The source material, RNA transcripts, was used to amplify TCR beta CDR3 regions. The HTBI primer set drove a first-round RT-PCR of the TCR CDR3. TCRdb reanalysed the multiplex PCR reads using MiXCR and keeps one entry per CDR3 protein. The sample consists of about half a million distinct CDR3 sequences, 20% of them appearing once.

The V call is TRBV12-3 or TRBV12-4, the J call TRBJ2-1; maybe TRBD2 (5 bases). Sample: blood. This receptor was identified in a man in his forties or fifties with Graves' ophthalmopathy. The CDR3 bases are TGTGCCAGCAGCCCACGCGGGTTTAGCTCCTACAATGAGCAGTTCTTC. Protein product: CASSPRGFSSYNEQFF.